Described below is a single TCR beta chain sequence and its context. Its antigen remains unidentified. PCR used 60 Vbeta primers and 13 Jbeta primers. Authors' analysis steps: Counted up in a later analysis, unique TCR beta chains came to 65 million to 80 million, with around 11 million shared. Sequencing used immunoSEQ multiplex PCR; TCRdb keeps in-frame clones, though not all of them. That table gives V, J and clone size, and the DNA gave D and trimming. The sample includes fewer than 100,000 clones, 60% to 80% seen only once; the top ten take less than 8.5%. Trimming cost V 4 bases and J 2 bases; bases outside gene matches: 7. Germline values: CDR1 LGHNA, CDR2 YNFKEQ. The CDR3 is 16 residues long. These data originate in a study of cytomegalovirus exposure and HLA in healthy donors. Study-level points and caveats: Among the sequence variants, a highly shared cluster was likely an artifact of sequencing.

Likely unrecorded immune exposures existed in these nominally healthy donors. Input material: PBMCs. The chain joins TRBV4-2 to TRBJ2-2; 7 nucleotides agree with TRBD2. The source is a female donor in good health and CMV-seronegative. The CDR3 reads CASSPPGRGNTGELFF. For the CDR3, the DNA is TGTGCCAGCAGCCCACCAGGGAGGGGAAACACCGGGGAGCTGTTTTTT.